These T cell receptor beta chains were read from a single sample in a study of response to subunit inactivated influenza vaccine. TCRdb reanalysed the RT-PCR reads using MiXCR and keeps one entry per CDR3 protein. The sample shows a few hundred thousand distinct CDR3 sequences, 14% of them seen only once. The sample was PBMCs from blood, taken less than 13 days after vaccination. These receptors were obtained from a man aged 50-60 years who received an inactivated influenza vaccine. Both conserved end residues are part of each CDR3. A D gene is named only where the DNA matches it firmly. Size is stated for part of the rows, as once, few or many counts, or as a class when the clone is expanded.

V,D,size,J,DNA,CDR3
TRBV24-1,-,-,TRBJ2-5,TGTGCCACCAGTGACTTGTACCAAGAGACCCAGTACTTC,CATSDLYQETQYF
TRBV20-1,TRBD2,few,TRBJ2-1,TGCAGTGCAACTAGCGGGAGCTCCTACAATGAGCAGTTCTTC,CSATSGSSYNEQFF
TRBV5-1,-,few,TRBJ2-2,TGCGCCAGCAGCTTGTGGGGCGACGGGGAGCTGTTTTTT,CASSLWGDGELFF
TRBV28,-,few,TRBJ2-5,TGTGCCAGCAGTTTACCAATAACGGAAGAGACCCAGTACTTC,CASSLPITEETQYF
TRBV9,TRBD2,-,TRBJ2-5,TGTGCCAGCAGCGTAGGAAACGGGAGGGCCCAAGAGACCCAGTACTTC,CASSVGNGRAQETQYF
TRBV20-1,-,-,TRBJ2-5,TGCAGTGCGCAAATGGGGGGCCGGCTGGAGACCCAGTACTTC,CSAQMGGRLETQYF
TRBV11-2,-,-,TRBJ2-7,TGTGCCAGCAGCTTGAAGGACCGGAGCTCCTACGAGCAGTACTTC,CASSLKDRSSYEQYF
TRBV29-1,TRBD1,-,TRBJ2-5,TGCAGCGTGGTCCGGGACAGGGGAGAGACCCAGTACTTC,CSVVRDRGETQYF
TRBV12-3/TRBV12-4,TRBD1,-,TRBJ1-4,TGTGCCAGCAGTGTGGGACAGGGTCAGGAAAAACTGTTTTTT,CASSVGQGQEKLFF
TRBV28,TRBD1,few,TRBJ2-5,TGTGCCAGCAGTTTAAGAGGGGACAGCCAAGAGACCCAGTACTTC,CASSLRGDSQETQYF
TRBV10-3,TRBD2,few,TRBJ2-7,TGTGCCATCAGTGAAAGGACTAGCGGCACCTACGAGCAGTACTTC,CAISERTSGTYEQYF
TRBV19,TRBD1,few,TRBJ2-1,TGTGCCAGTAGTAGTGTATGGGACAGTGAGCAGTTCTTC,CASSSVWDSEQFF
TRBV18,TRBD1,-,TRBJ2-7,TGTGCCAGCTCACCAACGACAGGGGCCCTTCACGAGCAGTACTTC,CASSPTTGALHEQYF
TRBV15,-,-,TRBJ1-2,TGTGCCACCAGCAGCCCAGGGGTACTCGTTAGCTATGGCTACACCTTC,CATSSPGVLVSYGYTF
TRBV29-1,TRBD2,many,TRBJ2-7,TGCAGCGCGGCTAAGCTAGCGGGCTACGAGCAGTACTTC,CSAAKLAGYEQYF
TRBV6-1,-,-,TRBJ2-7,TGTGCCAGCGGTCGGACATCAACCTCCTACGAGCAGTACTTC,CASGRTSTSYEQYF
TRBV11-2,-,few,TRBJ2-7,TGTGCCAGCAGCCAGGGGCTCAGCCCACCTTACGAGCAGTACTTC,CASSQGLSPPYEQYF
TRBV11-2,TRBD2,few,TRBJ2-1,TGTGCCAGCAGTCCACTAGCGAGAACCTACAATGAGCAGTTCTTC,CASSPLARTYNEQFF
TRBV6-1,-,-,TRBJ1-5,TGTGCCAGCAGTGAGGTTAATAGCAATCAGCCCCAGCATTTT,CASSEVNSNQPQHF
TRBV6-1,-,-,TRBJ2-1,TGTGCCAGCAGCCGACGACACAATGAGCAGTTCTTC,CASSRRHNEQFF
TRBV7-9,TRBD1,-,TRBJ2-3,TGTGCCAGCAGCCTACTGGGACAGACCACAGATACGCAGTATTTT,CASSLLGQTTDTQYF
TRBV30,TRBD2,many,TRBJ2-1,TGTGCCTGGAGTGCTAACCAGCGGGGACGAGAGCAGTTCTTC,CAWSANQRGREQFF
TRBV12-3/TRBV12-4,-,-,TRBJ2-6,TGTGCCAGCACCCTGGGCCTTCAGGGCTCTGGGGCCAACGTCCTGACTTTC,CASTLGLQGSGANVLTF
TRBV20-1,TRBD2,-,TRBJ2-7,TGCAGTGCTAGCGGAGCGGGAGATGCCTACGAGCAGTACTTC,CSASGAGDAYEQYF
TRBV28,-,few,TRBJ2-4,TGTGCCAGCAGTCCGGGGGGACACATTAAAAACATTCAGTACTTC,CASSPGGHIKNIQYF
TRBV28,-,few,TRBJ2-7,TGTGCCAGCAGTTTATTCACAGGGGAGGGTGAGCAGTACTTC,CASSLFTGEGEQYF
TRBV11-2,-,-,TRBJ2-5,TGTGCCAGCAGCTTAGAAATGGGGCCTAAACTGCGGACCCAGTACTTC,CASSLEMGPKLRTQYF
TRBV2,TRBD2,-,TRBJ2-2,TGTGCCAGCAGTCCGAGACTAGCGGGAGCAGGAACCGGGGAGCTGTTTTTT,CASSPRLAGAGTGELFF
TRBV9,TRBD2,-,TRBJ2-3,TGTGCCAGCAGCGACCTAGCGGGAGGGATCACAGATACGCAGTATTTT,CASSDLAGGITDTQYF
TRBV11-1,TRBD2,few,TRBJ2-7,TGTGCCAGCAGCCGGAAACCTAGCGGGAGTCCCCTCTCCTACGAGCAGTACTTC,CASSRKPSGSPLSYEQYF
TRBV3-1,-,-,TRBJ2-6,TGTGCCAGCAGCCAAGAATCCAGGGGTGTGTCTGGGGCCAACGTCCTGACTTTC,CASSQESRGVSGANVLTF
TRBV5-1,-,many,TRBJ2-2,TGCGCCAGCAGGAAAGAAAACACCGGGGAGCTGTTTTTT,CASRKENTGELFF
TRBV7-2,TRBD1,few,TRBJ2-5,TGTGCCAGCAGCACCCGGACAGGGCGGCAAGAGACCCAGTACTTC,CASSTRTGRQETQYF
TRBV10-3,TRBD2,-,TRBJ2-2,TGTGCCATCAGCCAGCGGGGGAACGGGGAGCTGTTTTTT,CAISQRGNGELFF
TRBV5-1,TRBD2,-,TRBJ2-7,TGCGCCAGCAGACTAGCGGGAAAACGCGAGCAGTACTTC,CASRLAGKREQYF